This TCR beta chain is from a study of blood T cell repertoires in COVID-19. Study-wide context: The study drew acute and convalescent COVID-19 samples from the United States, Italy and Spain. From T cells, B-cell-depleted T cells, or PBMCs came the material, which was cDNA or gDNA.

The germline V gene has CDR1 SQVTM and CDR2 ANQGSEA. The CDR3 is 12 amino acids. Trimming stripped 3 bases from V and 4 bases from J, with 9 bases between. Study processing details: Amplified reference gene primers provided the basis for estimating nucleated cell counts. Sequencing used immunoSEQ multiplex PCR; TCRdb keeps in-frame clones, though not all of them. V and J calls and clone size are those listed in that table; D and trimming were worked out from the DNA. Here the sample spans roughly 200,000 clones, roughly 87% being singletons. The TCR was taken from a man aged 60 to 75 with active or convalescent COVID-19. The sequenced sample was peripheral blood. The chain carries TRBV29-1 and TRBJ1-1; D is unresolved. CDR3 DNA sequence: TGCAGCGTTGATCGGGGTGGCACTGAAGCTTTCTTT. The encoded protein is CSVDRGGTEAFF.